This T cell receptor beta chain came from a study of cytomegalovirus exposure and HLA in healthy donors. Study details: Among fewer than 500 genotyped donors, approximately 80% fell in the Caucasian-associated ancestry cluster. Findings and caveats of the study: For most TCR beta V segments, an earlier analysis put the productive rate at about 87% or about 30% of the time. Accurate HLA-A and HLA-B prediction from TCR beta sequences was reported for most subjects.

Nominal health characterized the donors when sampled, though unrecorded immune exposures were likely. The CDR3 has 15 amino acids. The V end lost 5 bases, the J end lost 4 bases, and 14 bases lay between the germline ends. Germline V lookup: CDR1 MNHEY, CDR2 SMNVEV (reference sequence). Concerning this clone itself: The antigen remains undetermined.

The study ran its PCR with 60 Vbeta and 13 Jbeta primers. Using immunoSEQ multiplex PCR, the repertoire was profiled, and TCRdb retains in-frame clones only, with some absent. The sample carries about 140,000 clones, around 85% recorded once. The clonotype comes from a female donor in good health and CMV-seronegative. This chain joins TRBV27 and TRBJ1-4; D is unclear. The specimen was PBMCs. The CDR3 loop reads CASSPTGWGNEKLFF. The CDR3 DNA sequence: TGTGCCAGCAGTCCAACGGGGTGGGGTAATGAAAAACTGTTTTTT.